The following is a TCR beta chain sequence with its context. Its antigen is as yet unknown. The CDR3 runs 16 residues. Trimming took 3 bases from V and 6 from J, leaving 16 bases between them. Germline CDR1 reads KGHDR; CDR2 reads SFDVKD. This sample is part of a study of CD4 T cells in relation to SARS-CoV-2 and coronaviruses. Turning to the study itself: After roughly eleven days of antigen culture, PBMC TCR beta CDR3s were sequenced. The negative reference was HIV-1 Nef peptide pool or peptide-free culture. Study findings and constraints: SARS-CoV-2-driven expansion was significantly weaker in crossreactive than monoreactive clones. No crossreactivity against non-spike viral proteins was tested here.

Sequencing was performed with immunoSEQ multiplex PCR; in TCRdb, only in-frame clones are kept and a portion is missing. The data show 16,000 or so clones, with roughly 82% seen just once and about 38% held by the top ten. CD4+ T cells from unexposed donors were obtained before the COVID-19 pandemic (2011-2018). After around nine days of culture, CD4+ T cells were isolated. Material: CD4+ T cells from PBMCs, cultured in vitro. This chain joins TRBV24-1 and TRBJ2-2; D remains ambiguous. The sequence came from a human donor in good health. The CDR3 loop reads CATSDTRLGFSGELFF. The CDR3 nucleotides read TGTGCCACCAGTGATACTCGGCTGGGATTCTCCGGGGAGCTGTTTTTT.